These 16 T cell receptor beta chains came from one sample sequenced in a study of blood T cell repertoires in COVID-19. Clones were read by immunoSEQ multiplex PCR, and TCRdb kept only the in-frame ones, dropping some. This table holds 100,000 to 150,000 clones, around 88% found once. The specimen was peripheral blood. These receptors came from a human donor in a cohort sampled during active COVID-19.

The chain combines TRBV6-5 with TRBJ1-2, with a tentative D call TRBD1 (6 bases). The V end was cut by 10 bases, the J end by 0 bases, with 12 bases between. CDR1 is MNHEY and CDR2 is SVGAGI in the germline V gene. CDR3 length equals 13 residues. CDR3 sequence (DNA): TGTGCCACCACGGGACACACTAACTATGGCTACACCTTC. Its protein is CATTGHTNYGYTF.

CDR3 amino acids: CASSFRDTGLAKNIQYF. The CDR3 bases are TGTGCCAGTAGTTTCCGGGACACCGGTTTAGCCAAAAACATTCAGTACTTC. V is TRBV19 and J is TRBJ2-4; TRBD1 is a possible D gene (6 bases). The CDR3 is made up of 17 amino acids. Trimming pared 5 bases from V and 0 bases from J, leaving 17 bases between. From germline, CDR1 is LNHDA and CDR2 SQIVND (reference sequence).

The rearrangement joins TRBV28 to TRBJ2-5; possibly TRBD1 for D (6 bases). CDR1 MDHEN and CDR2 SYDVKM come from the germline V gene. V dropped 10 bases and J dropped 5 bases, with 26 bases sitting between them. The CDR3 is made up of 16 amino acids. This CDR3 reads CANSPGPQGNSETQYF. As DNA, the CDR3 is TGTGCCAACTCCCCGGGACCTCAGGGGAATAGTGAGACCCAGTACTTC.

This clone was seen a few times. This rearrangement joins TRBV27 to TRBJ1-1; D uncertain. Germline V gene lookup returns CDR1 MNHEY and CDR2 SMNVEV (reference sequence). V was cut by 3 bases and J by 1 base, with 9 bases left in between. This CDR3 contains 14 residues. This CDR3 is CASSLRSTNTEAFF. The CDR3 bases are TGTGCCAGCAGTTTGAGGTCAACGAACACTGAAGCTTTCTTT.

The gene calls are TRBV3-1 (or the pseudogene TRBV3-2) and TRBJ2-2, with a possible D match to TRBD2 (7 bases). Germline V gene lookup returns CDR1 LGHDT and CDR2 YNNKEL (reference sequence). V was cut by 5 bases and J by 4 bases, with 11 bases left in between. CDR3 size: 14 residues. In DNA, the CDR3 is TGTGCCAGCAGCACGGGGGGCCGCACCGGGGAGCTGTTTTTT. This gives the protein CASSTGGRTGELFF.

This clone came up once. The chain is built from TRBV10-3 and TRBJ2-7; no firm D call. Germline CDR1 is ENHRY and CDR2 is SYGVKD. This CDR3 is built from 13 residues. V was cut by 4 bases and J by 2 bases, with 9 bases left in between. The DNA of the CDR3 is TGTGCCATCAGTGTAAGTCTAGCCTACGAGCAGTACTTC. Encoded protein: CAISVSLAYEQYF.

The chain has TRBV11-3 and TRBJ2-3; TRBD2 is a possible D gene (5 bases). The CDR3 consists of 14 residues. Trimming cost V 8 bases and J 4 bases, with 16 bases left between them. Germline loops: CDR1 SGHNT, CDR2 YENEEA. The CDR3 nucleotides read TGTGCCAGCGCGGACCGGGGAGTCTCAGATACGCAGTATTTT. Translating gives CASADRGVSDTQYF.

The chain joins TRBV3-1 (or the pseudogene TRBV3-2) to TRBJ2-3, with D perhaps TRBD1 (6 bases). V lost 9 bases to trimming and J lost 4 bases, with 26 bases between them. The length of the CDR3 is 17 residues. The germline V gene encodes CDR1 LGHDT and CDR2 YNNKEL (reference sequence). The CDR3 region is CASRRSTGWDGSDTQYF. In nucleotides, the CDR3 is TGTGCCAGTCGGCGGTCAACAGGGTGGGATGGCTCAGATACGCAGTATTTT.

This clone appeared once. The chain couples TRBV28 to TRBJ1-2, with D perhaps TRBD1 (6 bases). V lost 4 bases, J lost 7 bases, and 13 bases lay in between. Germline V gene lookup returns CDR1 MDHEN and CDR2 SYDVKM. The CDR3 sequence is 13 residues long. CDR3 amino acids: CASSSGGGGGYTF. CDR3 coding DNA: TGTGCCAGCAGTTCGGGGGGGGGCGGTGGCTACACCTTC.

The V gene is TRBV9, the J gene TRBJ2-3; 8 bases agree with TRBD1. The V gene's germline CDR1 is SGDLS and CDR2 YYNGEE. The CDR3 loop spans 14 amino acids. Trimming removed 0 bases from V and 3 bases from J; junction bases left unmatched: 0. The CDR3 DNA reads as TGTGCCAGCAGCGTAGACAGGGGGACAGATACGCAGTATTTT. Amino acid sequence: CASSVDRGTDTQYF.

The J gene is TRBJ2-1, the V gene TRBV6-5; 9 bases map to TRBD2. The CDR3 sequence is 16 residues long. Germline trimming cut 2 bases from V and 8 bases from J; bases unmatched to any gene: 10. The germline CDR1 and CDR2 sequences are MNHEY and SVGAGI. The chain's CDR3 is CASSYDGLASRDEQFF. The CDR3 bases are TGTGCCAGCAGTTACGACGGACTAGCGTCTAGGGATGAGCAGTTCTTC.

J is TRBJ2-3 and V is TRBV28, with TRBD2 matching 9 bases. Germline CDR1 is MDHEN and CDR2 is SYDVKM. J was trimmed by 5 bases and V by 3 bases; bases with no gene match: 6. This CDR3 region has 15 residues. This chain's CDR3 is CASSFPGAGGDTQYF. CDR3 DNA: TGTGCCAGCAGTTTCCCGGGAGCGGGAGGAGATACGCAGTATTTT. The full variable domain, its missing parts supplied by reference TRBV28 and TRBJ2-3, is DVKVTQSSRYLVKRTGEKVFLECVQDMDHENMFWYRQDPGLGLRLIYFSYDVKMKEKGDIPEGYSVSREKKERFSLILESASTNQTSMYLCASSFPGAGGDTQYFGPGTRLTVL.

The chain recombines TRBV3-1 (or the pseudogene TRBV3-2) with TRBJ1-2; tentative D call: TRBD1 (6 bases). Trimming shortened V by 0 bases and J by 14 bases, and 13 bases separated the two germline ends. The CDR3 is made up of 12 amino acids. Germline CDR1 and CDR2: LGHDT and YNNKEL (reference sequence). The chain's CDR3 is CASSQDHGTRTF. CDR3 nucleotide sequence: TGTGCCAGCAGCCAAGACCACGGGACACGTACCTTC.

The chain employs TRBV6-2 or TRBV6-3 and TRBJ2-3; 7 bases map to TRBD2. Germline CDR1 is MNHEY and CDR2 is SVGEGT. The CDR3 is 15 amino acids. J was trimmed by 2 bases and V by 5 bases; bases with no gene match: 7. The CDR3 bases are TGTGCCAGCAGTCAAAGCGGGACCTTCACAGATACGCAGTATTTT. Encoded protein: CASSQSGTFTDTQYF.

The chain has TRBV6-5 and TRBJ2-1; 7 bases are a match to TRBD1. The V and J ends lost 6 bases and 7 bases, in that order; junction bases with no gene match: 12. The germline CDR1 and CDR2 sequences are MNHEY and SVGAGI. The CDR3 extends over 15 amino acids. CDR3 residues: CASSPYPGQSNEQFF. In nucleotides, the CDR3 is TGTGCCAGCAGCCCCTACCCGGGACAGTCAAATGAGCAGTTCTTC.

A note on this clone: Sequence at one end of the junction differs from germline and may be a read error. In DNA, the CDR3 is TGTGCCAGCAGTCTATCGGGCGGGGGATTGTATGGCTACACCTTC. Its protein product is CASSLSGGGLYGYTF. The rearrangement links TRBV27 to TRBJ1-2, with a weak D call TRBD1 (5 bases). The CDR3 runs 15 residues. From germline, CDR1 is MNHEY and CDR2 SMNVEV (reference sequence).